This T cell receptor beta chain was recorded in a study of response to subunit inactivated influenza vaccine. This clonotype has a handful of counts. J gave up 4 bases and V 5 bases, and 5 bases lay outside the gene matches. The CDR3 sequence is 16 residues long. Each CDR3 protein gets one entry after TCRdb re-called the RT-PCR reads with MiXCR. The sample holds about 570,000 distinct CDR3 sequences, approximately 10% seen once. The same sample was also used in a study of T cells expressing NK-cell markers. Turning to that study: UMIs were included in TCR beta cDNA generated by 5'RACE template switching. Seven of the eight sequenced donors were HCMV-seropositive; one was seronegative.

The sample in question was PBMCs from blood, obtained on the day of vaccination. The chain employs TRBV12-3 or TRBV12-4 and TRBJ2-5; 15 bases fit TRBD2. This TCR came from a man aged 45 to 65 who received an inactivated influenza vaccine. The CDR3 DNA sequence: TGTGCCAGCAGTCCAGGACTAGCGGGGGGGTCAGAGACCCAGTACTTC. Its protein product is CASSPGLAGGSETQYF.